One sample yielded the 12 T cell receptor beta chains listed below, sequenced in a study of OX40 agonist ivuxolimab in advanced cancers. The data were produced by immunoSEQ multiplex PCR, yet TCRdb's version contains in-frame clones alone and is incomplete. Of 60,000 to 65,000 clones in the sample, around 83% are singletons; the top ten hold 2.5% to 3.5%. Sample: CD4+ or CD8+ T cells sorted from blood, taken in a trial of the OX40 agonist ivuxolimab. The source is an adult with an advanced solid tumor such as melanoma, head and neck, liver or kidney cancer.

Here the CDR3 reads CASSIQAGPYEQYF. The CDR3 DNA reads as TGTGCCAGTAGTATACAGGCAGGGCCCTACGAGCAGTACTTC. The chain recombines TRBV19 with TRBJ2-7; perhaps TRBD1 as D (5 bases). Looked up from germline, CDR1 is LNHDA and CDR2 is SQIVND (reference sequence). V gave up 2 bases and J gave up 2 bases, with 10 bases separating them. The CDR3 is 14 residues long.

V gene TRBV13 combines with J gene TRBJ1-4; D gene ambiguous. V was clipped by 2 bases and J by 3 bases, with 13 bases between them. The germline V gene encodes CDR1 PRHDT and CDR2 FYEKMQ (reference sequence). The CDR3 totals 16 residues. The CDR3 sequence is CASSLSTGEANEKLFF. The CDR3 bases are TGTGCCAGCAGCTTAAGTACCGGGGAAGCTAATGAAAAACTGTTTTTT.

This chain links TRBV7-2 with TRBJ2-1; no clear D gene. Germline V lookup: CDR1 SGHTA, CDR2 FQGNSA. The CDR3 length is 14 residues. Trimming shortened V by 5 bases and J by 4 bases, and 12 bases separated the two germline ends. The CDR3 loop is CASSLVAPYNEQFF. CDR3 DNA: TGTGCCAGCAGCCTAGTGGCTCCTTACAATGAGCAGTTCTTC.

The chain is built from TRBV27 and TRBJ2-3, with D uncertain. This CDR3 spans 14 amino acids. Between the trimmed V and J ends, which lost 5 bases and 1 base, there was a span of 10 bases. Germline values: CDR1 MNHEY, CDR2 SMNVEV (reference sequence). Written as DNA, the CDR3 is TGTGCCAGCAGTCGCCTAAGTGGCACAGATACGCAGTATTTT. Translation: CASSRLSGTDTQYF.

The gene calls are TRBV10-1 and TRBJ2-1, with 7 bases that match TRBD1. The CDR3 has 15 amino acids. V gave up 6 bases and J gave up 9 bases; unmatched junction bases: 14. Germline assignment: CDR1 WNHNN and CDR2 SYGVQD (reference sequence). For the CDR3, the DNA is TGCGCCAGCAGCGATTTTTTGGACAGGAGGAGTGAGCAGTTCTTC. Protein product: CASSDFLDRRSEQFF.

The chain couples TRBV9 to TRBJ2-3, with 9 bases matching TRBD2. The CDR3 length is 16 residues. In germline, CDR1 is SGDLS, CDR2 YYNGEE. V lost 0 bases to trimming and J lost 5 bases; unmatched junction nucleotides: 7. As DNA, the CDR3 is TGTGCCAGCAGCGTAGCAGCTAGCGGGGTGCTAGATACGCAGTATTTT. It encodes CASSVAASGVLDTQYF.

This clone was recorded only once. V gene TRBV19 combines with J gene TRBJ2-3; TRBD1 is a possible D gene (6 bases). This CDR3 has 13 residues. Germline values: CDR1 LNHDA, CDR2 SQIVND (reference sequence). Deletions cut 6 bases from V and 6 bases from J, with 13 bases between. CDR3 region: CASRVKGVDTQYF. CDR3 coding DNA: TGTGCCAGTAGAGTGAAGGGGGTGGATACGCAGTATTTT.

The genes are TRBV7-3 and TRBJ2-3; D is unresolved. Trimming pared 5 bases from V and 2 bases from J, leaving 8 bases between. CDR3 length equals 13 residues. Germline CDR1 and CDR2: SGHTA and FQGTGA. In nucleotides, the CDR3 is TGTGCCAGCAGCCCGAGGCCCACAGATACGCAGTATTTT. As protein: CASSPRPTDTQYF.

The chain uses TRBV30 and TRBJ1-5; no definite D call. Germline V gene sequence: CDR1 GTSNPN, CDR2 SVGIG (reference sequence). The CDR3 sequence is 15 residues long. V was shortened by 4 bases and J by 4 bases, with 17 bases between the two germline ends. The CDR3, as DNA: TGTGCCTGGATGGACCCCCGGGTACGAAATCAGCCCCAGCATTTT. It codes for CAWMDPRVRNQPQHF.

The chain combines TRBV10-3 with TRBJ1-4; 8 bases match TRBD1. V lost 10 bases to trimming and J lost 1 base; unmatched junction nucleotides: 8. The CDR3 is made up of 15 amino acids. The germline gives CDR1 ENHRY, CDR2 SYGVKD. CDR3: CATKDREGTNEKLFF. The CDR3, as DNA: TGTGCCACGAAGGACAGGGAGGGAACTAATGAAAAACTGTTTTTT.

The chain couples TRBV5-1 to TRBJ2-6; no firm D call. Germline loops: CDR1 SGHRS, CDR2 YFSETQ. V was shortened by 4 bases and J by 2 bases, with 10 bases between the two germline ends. The CDR3 covers 15 residues. The CDR3 sequence: CASSLVVTGANVLTF. CDR3 DNA sequence: TGCGCCAGCAGCCTCGTCGTAACTGGGGCCAACGTCCTGACTTTC.

CDR3 coding DNA: TGTGCCAGCAGTATAACAGGGATCGGGGCCAACGTCCTGACTTTC. Amino acids: CASSITGIGANVLTF. The chain recombines TRBV28 with TRBJ2-6; TRBD1 is a possible D gene (6 bases). The V end was cut by 5 bases, the J end by 4 bases, with 12 bases between. Germline V lookup: CDR1 MDHEN, CDR2 SYDVKM. This CDR3 comprises 15 residues.